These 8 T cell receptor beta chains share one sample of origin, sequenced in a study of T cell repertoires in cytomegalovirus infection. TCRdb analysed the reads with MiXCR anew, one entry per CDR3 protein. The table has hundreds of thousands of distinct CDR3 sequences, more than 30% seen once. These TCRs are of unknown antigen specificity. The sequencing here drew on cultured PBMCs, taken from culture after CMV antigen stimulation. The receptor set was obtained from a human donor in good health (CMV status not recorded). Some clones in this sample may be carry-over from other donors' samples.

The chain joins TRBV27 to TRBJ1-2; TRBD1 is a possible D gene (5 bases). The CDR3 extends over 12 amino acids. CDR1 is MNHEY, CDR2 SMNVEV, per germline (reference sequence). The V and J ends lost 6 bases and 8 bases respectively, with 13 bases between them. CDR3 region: CASRTGLTGYTF. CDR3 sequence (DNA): TGTGCCAGCAGAACGGGACTCACCGGCTACACCTTC.

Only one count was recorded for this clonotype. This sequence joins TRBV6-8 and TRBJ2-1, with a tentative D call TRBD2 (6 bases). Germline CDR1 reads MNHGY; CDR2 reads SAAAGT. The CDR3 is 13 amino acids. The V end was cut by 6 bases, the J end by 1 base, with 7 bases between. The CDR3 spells CASRLASYNEQFF. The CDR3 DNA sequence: TGTGCCAGCAGGCTAGCGTCCTACAATGAGCAGTTCTTC.

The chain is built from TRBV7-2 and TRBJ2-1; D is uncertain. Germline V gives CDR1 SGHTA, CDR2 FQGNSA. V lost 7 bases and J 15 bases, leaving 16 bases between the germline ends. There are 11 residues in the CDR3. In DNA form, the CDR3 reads TGTGCCAGCAACCTTTACTCAGAACCGTTCTTC. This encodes CASNLYSEPFF.

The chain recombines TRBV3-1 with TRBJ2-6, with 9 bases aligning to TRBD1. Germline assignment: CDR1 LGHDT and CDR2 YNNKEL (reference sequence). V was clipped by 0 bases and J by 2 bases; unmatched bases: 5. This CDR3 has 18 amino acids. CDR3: CASSQDPGQGAGANVLTF. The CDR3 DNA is TGTGCCAGCAGCCAAGATCCGGGACAGGGAGCTGGGGCCAACGTCCTGACTTTC.

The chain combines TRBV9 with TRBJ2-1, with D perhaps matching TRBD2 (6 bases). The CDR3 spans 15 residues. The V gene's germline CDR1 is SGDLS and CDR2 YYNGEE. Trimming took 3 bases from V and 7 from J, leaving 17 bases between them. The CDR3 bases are TGTGCCAGCAGCGAATTGGGGGGAGCGGCTAATGAGCAGTTCTTC. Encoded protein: CASSELGGAANEQFF.

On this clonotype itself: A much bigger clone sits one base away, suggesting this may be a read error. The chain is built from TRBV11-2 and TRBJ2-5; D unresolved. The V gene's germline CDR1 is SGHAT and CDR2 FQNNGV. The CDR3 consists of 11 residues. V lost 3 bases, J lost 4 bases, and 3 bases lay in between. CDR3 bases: TGTGCCAGCAGCTTTACAGAGACCCAGTACTTC. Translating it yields CASSFTETQYF.

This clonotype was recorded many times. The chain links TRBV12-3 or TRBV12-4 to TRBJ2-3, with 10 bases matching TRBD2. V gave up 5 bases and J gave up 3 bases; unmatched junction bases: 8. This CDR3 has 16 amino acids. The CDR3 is CASSPSLAGWTDTQYF. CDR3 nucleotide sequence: TGTGCCAGCAGTCCCTCACTAGCGGGATGGACAGATACGCAGTATTTT.

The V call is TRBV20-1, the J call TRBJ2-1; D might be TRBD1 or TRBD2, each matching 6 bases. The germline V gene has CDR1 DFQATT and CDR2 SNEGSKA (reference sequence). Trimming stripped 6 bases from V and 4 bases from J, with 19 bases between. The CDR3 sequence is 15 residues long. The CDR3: CSAGGYAEEYNEQFF. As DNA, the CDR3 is TGCAGTGCAGGGGGGTATGCGGAGGAATACAATGAGCAGTTCTTC.